A selection of T cell receptor beta chains follows, all from one sample in a study of CD4 T cells in relation to SARS-CoV-2 and coronaviruses. Sequencing used immunoSEQ multiplex PCR; TCRdb keeps in-frame clones, though not all of them. The sample lists some 44,000 clones, roughly four fifths occurring once. These receptors have no known antigen. Sequenced: naive CD4+ T cells from PBMCs, cultured in vitro. These receptors originate from an adult with COVID-19. The CDR3 runs from the conserved cysteine through the conserved F or W. D genes are given only for firm matches.

d_gene	v_gene	j_gene	CDR3nt	CDR3aa
TRBD2	TRBV30	TRBJ2-3	TGTGCCTGGAAAACCCCGCCGACTAGCCCAAGCACAGATACGCAGTATTTT	CAWKTPPTSPSTDTQYF
.	TRBV5-4	TRBJ2-1	TGTGCCAGCAGCCACCCGGCTGCTGAATCCAATGAGCAGTTCTTC	CASSHPAAESNEQFF
.	TRBV2	TRBJ1-4	TGTGCCAGCAGTGAAGAAGTAAGGGAAAAACTGTTTTTT	CASSEEVREKLFF
.	TRBV4-2	TRBJ2-4	TGTGCCAGCAGCCAAGATGAGAGGGGAGAAAACATTCAGTACTTC	CASSQDERGENIQYF
.	TRBV5-1	TRBJ2-2	TGCGCCAGCAGCTTGGTTCAGGGGAGGACCGGGGAGCTGTTTTTT	CASSLVQGRTGELFF
.	TRBV28	TRBJ2-3	TGTGCCAGCAGTTCCGGACGGCTGCCCGCAGATACGCAGTATTTT	CASSSGRLPADTQYF
.	TRBV5-1	TRBJ2-3	TGCGCCACTCAGGCAGGTTCCCACTTCACAGATACGCAGTATTTT	CATQAGSHFTDTQYF
.	TRBV7-9	TRBJ1-4	TGTGCCAGCAGCCCCAAGGGTGCAACTAATGAAAAACTGTTTTTT	CASSPKGATNEKLFF
.	TRBV3-1/TRBV3-2	TRBJ2-2	TGTGCCAGCAGCCAAAAAACGGGACGTATCACCGGGGAGCTGTTTTTT	CASSQKTGRITGELFF
.	TRBV7-9	TRBJ2-3	TGTGCCAGCAGCTTAGACGCAGATACGCAGTATTTT	CASSLDADTQYF
.	TRBV27	TRBJ2-7	TGTGCCAGCAGTCGCACCCCTAGCCCAACGATGATCGAGCAGTACTTC	CASSRTPSPTMIEQYF
.	TRBV25-1	TRBJ2-5	TGTGCCAGCAGCACAACGGGATCAGCCCAAGAGACCCAGTACTTC	CASSTTGSAQETQYF
.	TRBV27	TRBJ2-1	TGTCCGAACTCTAGGAAGGGCGAGCAGTTCTTC	CPNSRKGEQFF
.	TRBV5-1	TRBJ2-3	TGCGCCAGCAGCGTTCCCGGACGGGGCCCTAGCCCCATAGATACGCAGTATTTT	CASSVPGRGPSPIDTQYF
.	TRBV7-9	TRBJ2-1	TGTGCCAGCAGCCCACGGGGGAGCTCCTACAATGAGCAGTTCTTC	CASSPRGSSYNEQFF